These T cell receptor beta chains were read from a single sample in a study of CD8 T cell repertoires and HIV-1 epitope variants. Profiling relied on immunoSEQ multiplex PCR, and the TCRdb table lists in-frame clones only, not all of them. The table shows several thousand clones, with 60% to 70% occurring only once. These receptors' targets are unknown. The sequenced sample was cultured CD8+ T cells derived from PBMCs. The receptors here all came from a male donor with HIV. CDR3s include the opening cysteine and the closing phenylalanine or tryptophan. Each record gives: V gene, J gene, clone size, CDR3 protein. Clone size is not always given. Where it is, it says once, few, many or a class for expanded clones.

>TRBV10-3|TRBJ2-7|NA
CAISESMGGAYAEQYF
>TRBV7-9|TRBJ2-3|NA
CASSSRQGSPSHSTDTQYF
>TRBV9|TRBJ1-1|NA
CASSVGTGDTEAFF
>TRBV5-4|TRBJ2-7|NA
CASSPGPVLGRGLDEQYF
>TRBV6-6|TRBJ1-1|NA
CASSPRQGALEGEAFF
>TRBV18|TRBJ1-2|medium-sized
CASSPNSGEGYGYTF
>TRBV18|TRBJ1-6|once
CASSPLWDDSGSYNSPLHF
>TRBV28|TRBJ2-5|NA
CASSLPPREDQETQYF
>TRBV5-1|TRBJ2-7|NA
CASSPGPPGNEQYF
>TRBV6-1|TRBJ2-6|few
CASSESGGSGANVLTF